These 10 T cell receptor beta chains originate from one sample sequenced in a study of cytomegalovirus exposure and HLA in healthy donors. It was with 60 Vbeta and 13 Jbeta primers that the PCR ran. Here immunoSEQ multiplex PCR was the method, and the copy in TCRdb shows in-frame clones only, minus some. Among around 90,000 clones, roughly 86% were seen once, and the ten largest hold 8% to 10%. Sequences were obtained from PBMCs. Receptors originate from a man aged 25-40 years in good health and CMV-seropositive.

The chain couples TRBV27 to TRBJ2-1; D unclear. Germline values: CDR1 MNHEY, CDR2 SMNVEV (reference sequence). The CDR3 loop spans 13 amino acids. The V and J ends lost 5 bases and 0 bases respectively, with 5 bases between them. The CDR3 bases are TGTGCCAGCAGTCGTAGCTCCTACAATGAGCAGTTCTTC. Translated, it gives CASSRSSYNEQFF.

The V call is TRBV19, the J call TRBJ2-1; TRBD2 might be the D (6 bases). Germline CDR1 is LNHDA and CDR2 is SQIVND (reference sequence). The CDR3 extends over 14 amino acids. V lost 7 bases and J lost 2, with 12 bases in between. The CDR3 DNA sequence: TGTGCCAGTACCCACGGAGGGGCCTACAATGAGCAGTTCTTC. Protein: CASTHGGAYNEQFF. Filled out from reference TRBV19 and TRBJ2-1, the complete variable domain reads DGGITQSPKYLFRKEGQNVTLSCEQNLNHDAMYWYRQDPGQGLRLIYYSQIVNDFQKGDIAEGYSVSREKKESFPLTVTSAQKNPTAFYLCASTHGGAYNEQFFGPGTRLTVL.

A single count supports this clone. The rearrangement uses TRBV5-1 and TRBJ2-7; D is unresolved. Trimming removed 1 base from V and 0 bases from J, with 11 bases in between. Germline V gene lookup returns CDR1 SGHRS and CDR2 YFSETQ. This CDR3 contains 15 residues. DNA for the CDR3: TGCGCCAGCAGCTTGCTCTCTCAGGCCTCCTACGAGCAGTACTTC. Protein: CASSLLSQASYEQYF.

The genes are TRBV19 and TRBJ1-2, with TRBD1 identical over 9 bases. This CDR3 region has 15 residues. Germline assignment: CDR1 LNHDA and CDR2 SQIVND (reference sequence). V was pared by 5 bases and J by 2 bases, with 6 bases of the junction left unmatched. The CDR3 spells CASSVGQGLNYGYTF. The DNA of the CDR3 is TGTGCCAGTAGTGTGGGACAGGGATTAAACTATGGCTACACCTTC.

This chain links TRBV5-1 with TRBJ2-1; 9 bases line up with TRBD2. This CDR3 has 16 amino acids. Trimming at V came to 0 bases and at J to 6 bases, leaving 7 bases not matched to a gene. CDR1 is SGHRS, CDR2 YFSETQ, per germline. Here the CDR3 reads CASSLDPREGVNEQFF. The CDR3 nucleotides are TGCGCCAGCAGCTTGGATCCGCGGGAGGGCGTCAATGAGCAGTTCTTC. Drawing the rest from reference TRBV5-1 and TRBJ2-1, the complete variable domain is KAGVTQTPRYLIKTRGQQVTLSCSPISGHRSVSWYQQTPGQGLQFLFEYFSETQRNKGNFPGRFSGRQFSNSRSEMNVSTLELGDSALYLCASSLDPREGVNEQFFGPGTRLTVL.

The chain employs TRBV28 and TRBJ2-3; tentative D call: TRBD2 (6 bases). The germline CDR1 and CDR2 sequences are MDHEN and SYDVKM. The CDR3 spans 17 residues. V gave up 4 bases and J gave up 2 bases, with 19 bases separating them. For the CDR3, the DNA is TGTGCCAGCAGTTCCTATCTCGATAGCGGAAACACAGATACGCAGTATTTT. Translating gives CASSSYLDSGNTDTQYF.

This clone occurred a few times. V and J are TRBV7-9 and TRBJ2-5; 7 bases are a match to TRBD2. The germline gives CDR1 SEHNR, CDR2 FQNEAQ (reference sequence). The V gene end was trimmed by 7 bases and the J gene end by 1 base; junction bases not matched to a gene: 9. The CDR3 extends over 15 amino acids. CDR3 sequence (DNA): TGTGCCAGCAATCCTCTAGCGGTCTTCCAAGAGACCCAGTACTTC. Amino acids: CASNPLAVFQETQYF.

CDR3 in amino acids: CAISGASNTDTQYF. The CDR3 nucleotides are TGTGCCATCAGTGGTGCTAGTAACACAGATACGCAGTATTTT. The chain couples TRBV10-3 to TRBJ2-3; D is ambiguous. Looked up from germline, CDR1 is ENHRY and CDR2 is SYGVKD. V lost 4 bases and J lost 2, with 10 bases in between. The CDR3 sequence is 14 residues long.

The chain has TRBV9 and TRBJ2-7; D is possibly TRBD2 (5 bases). This CDR3 is 14 amino acids long. From germline, CDR1 is SGDLS and CDR2 YYNGEE. The V gene lost 4 bases and the J gene lost 2 bases, with 13 bases spanning the gap. The CDR3 DNA reads as TGTGCCAGCAGCCCAGGACTTTCCACCTACGAGCAGTACTTC. Amino acids: CASSPGLSTYEQYF.

This chain connects TRBV6-5 to TRBJ2-7, with 8 bases identical to TRBD2. CDR3 length: 15 amino acids. Germline assignment: CDR1 MNHEY and CDR2 SVGAGI. Trimming took 2 bases from V and 4 from J; bases not matched to a gene: 7. The CDR3 reads CASSYGLAAHYEQYF. The CDR3 DNA reads TGTGCCAGCAGTTACGGACTAGCTGCTCATTACGAGCAGTACTTC.